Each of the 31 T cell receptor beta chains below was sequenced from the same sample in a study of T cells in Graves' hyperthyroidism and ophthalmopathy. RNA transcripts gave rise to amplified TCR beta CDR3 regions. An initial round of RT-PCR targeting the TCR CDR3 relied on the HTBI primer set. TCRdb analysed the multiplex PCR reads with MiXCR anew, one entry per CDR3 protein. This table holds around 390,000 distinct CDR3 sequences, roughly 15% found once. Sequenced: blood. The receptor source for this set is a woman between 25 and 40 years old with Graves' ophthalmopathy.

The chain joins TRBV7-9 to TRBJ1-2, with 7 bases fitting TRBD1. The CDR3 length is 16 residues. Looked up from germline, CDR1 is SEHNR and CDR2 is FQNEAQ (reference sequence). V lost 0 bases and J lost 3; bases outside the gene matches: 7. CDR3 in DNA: TGTGCCAGCAGCTTAGCGTTGGGCAGGGGGGACTATGGCTACACCTTC. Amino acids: CASSLALGRGDYGYTF.

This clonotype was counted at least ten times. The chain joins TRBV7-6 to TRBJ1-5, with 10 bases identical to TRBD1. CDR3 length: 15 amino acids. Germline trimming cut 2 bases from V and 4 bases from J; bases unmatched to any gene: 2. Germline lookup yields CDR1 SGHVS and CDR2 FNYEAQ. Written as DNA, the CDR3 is TGTGCCAGCAGCTTAAAGGGACAGGGGAATCAGCCCCAGCATTTT. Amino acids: CASSLKGQGNQPQHF.

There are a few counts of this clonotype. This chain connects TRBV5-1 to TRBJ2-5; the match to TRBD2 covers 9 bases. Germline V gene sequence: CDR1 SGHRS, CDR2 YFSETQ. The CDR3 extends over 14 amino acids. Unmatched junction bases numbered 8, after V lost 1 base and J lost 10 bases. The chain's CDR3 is CASSLRTSAGDQYF. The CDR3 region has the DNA TGCGCCAGCAGCTTGAGGACTAGCGCGGGGGACCAGTACTTC.

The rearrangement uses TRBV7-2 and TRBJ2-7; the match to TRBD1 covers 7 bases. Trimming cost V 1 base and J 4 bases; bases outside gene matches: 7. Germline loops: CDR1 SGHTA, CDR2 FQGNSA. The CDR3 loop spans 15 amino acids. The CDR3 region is CASSLVTGLTYEQYF. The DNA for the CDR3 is TGTGCCAGCAGCTTAGTGACAGGGCTCACTTACGAGCAGTACTTC.

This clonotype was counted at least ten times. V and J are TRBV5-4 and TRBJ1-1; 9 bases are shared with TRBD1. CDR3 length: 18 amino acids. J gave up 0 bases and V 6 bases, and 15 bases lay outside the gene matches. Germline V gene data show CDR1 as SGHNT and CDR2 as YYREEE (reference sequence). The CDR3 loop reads CASTGRGKQGALNTEAFF. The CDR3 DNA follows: TGTGCCAGCACCGGGCGGGGAAAACAGGGGGCTTTGAACACTGAAGCTTTCTTT.

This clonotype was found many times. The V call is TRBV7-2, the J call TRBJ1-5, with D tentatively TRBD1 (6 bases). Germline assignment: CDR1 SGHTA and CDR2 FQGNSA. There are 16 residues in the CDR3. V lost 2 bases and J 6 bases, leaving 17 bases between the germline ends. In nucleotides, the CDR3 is TGTGCCAGCAGCTTATTAGGAGGGGGATGGGGTCAGCCCCAGCATTTT. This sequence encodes CASSLLGGGWGQPQHF.

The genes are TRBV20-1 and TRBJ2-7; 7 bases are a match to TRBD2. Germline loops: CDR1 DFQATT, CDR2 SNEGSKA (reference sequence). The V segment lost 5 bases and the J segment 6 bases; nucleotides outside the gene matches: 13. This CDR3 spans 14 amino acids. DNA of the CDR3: TGCAGTGCTCCCCGTGGAGCGGGGAAGGGCGAGCAGTACTTC. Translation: CSAPRGAGKGEQYF.

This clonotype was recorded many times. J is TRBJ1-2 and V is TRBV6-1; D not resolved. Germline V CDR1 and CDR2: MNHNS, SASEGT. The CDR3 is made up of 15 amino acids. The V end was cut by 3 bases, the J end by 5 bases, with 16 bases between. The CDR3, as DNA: TGTGCCAGCAGTGATCTCGCCCTACCCCCGTATGGCTACACCTTC. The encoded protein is CASSDLALPPYGYTF.

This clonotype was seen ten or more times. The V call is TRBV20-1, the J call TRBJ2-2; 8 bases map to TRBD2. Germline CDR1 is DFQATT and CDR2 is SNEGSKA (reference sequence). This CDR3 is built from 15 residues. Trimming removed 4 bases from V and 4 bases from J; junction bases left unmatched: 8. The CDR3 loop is CSATRTGTSTGELFF. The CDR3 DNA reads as TGCAGTGCTACCCGAACCGGGACTAGCACCGGGGAGCTGTTTTTT.

The CDR3 here is CASSDGTNYLDYGYTF. The CDR3, as DNA: TGCGCCAGCAGTGACGGGACAAACTACCTCGACTATGGCTACACCTTC. The chain employs TRBV5-1 and TRBJ1-2; D is possibly TRBD1 (6 bases). The V and J ends lost 5 bases and 3 bases respectively, with 20 bases between them. The CDR3 loop spans 16 amino acids. Germline CDR1 reads SGHRS; CDR2 reads YFSETQ.

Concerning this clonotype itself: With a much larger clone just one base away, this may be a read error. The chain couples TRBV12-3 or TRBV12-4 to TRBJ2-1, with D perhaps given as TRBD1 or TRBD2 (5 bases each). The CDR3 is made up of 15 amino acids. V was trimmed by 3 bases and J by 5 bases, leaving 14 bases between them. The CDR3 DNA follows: TGTGCCAGCAGTTTGGGACGGGGTAAGGACAATGAGCAGTTCTTC. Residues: CASSLGRGKDNEQFF.

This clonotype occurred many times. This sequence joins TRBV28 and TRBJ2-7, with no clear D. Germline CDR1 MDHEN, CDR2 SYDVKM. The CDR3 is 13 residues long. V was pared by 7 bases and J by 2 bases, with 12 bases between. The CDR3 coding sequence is TGTGCCAGCACCCTAACCGAGCCCTACGAGCAGTACTTC. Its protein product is CASTLTEPYEQYF.

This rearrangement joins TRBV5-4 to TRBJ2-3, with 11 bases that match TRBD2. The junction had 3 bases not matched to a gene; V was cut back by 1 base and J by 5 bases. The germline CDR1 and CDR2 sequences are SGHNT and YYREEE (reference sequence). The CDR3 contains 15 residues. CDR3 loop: CASSLRLAGKDTQYF. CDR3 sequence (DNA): TGTGCCAGCAGCTTGCGACTAGCGGGAAAAGATACGCAGTATTTT.

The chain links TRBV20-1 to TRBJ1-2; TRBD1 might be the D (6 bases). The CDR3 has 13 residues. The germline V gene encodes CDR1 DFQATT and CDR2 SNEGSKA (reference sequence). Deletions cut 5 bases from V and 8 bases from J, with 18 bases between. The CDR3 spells CSARPTGSLGYTF. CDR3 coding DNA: TGCAGTGCTCGACCTACAGGGTCTCTCGGCTACACCTTC.

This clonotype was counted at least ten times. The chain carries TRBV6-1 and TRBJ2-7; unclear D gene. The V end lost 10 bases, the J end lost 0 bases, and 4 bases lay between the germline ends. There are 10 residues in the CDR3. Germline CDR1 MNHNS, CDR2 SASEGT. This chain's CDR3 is CATSSYEQYF. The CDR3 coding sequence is TGTGCCACCTCCTCCTACGAGCAGTACTTC.

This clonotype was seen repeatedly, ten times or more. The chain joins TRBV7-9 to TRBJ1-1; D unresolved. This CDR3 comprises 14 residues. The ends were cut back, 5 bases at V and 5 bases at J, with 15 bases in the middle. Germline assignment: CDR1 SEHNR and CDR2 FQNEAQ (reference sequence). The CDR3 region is CASSPYTRGTEAFF. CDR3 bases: TGTGCCAGCAGCCCATACACCCGCGGGACTGAAGCTTTCTTT. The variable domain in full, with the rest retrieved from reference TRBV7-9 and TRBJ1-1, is DTGVSQNPRHKITKRGQNVTFRCDPISEHNRLYWYRQTLGQGPEFLTYFQNEAQLEKSRLLSDRFSAERPKGSFSTLEIQRTEQGDSAMYLCASSPYTRGTEAFFGQGTRLTVV.

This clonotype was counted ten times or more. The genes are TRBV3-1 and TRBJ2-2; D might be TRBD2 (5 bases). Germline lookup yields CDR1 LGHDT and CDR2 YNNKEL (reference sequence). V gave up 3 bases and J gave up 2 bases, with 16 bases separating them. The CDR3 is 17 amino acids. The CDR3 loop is CASSHLAGQSNTGELFF. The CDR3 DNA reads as TGTGCCAGCAGCCACCTAGCAGGTCAGAGCAACACCGGGGAGCTGTTTTTT. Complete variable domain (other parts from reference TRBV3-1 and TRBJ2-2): DTAVSQTPKYLVTQMGNDKSIKCEQNLGHDTMYWYKQDSKKFLKIMFSYNNKELIINETVPNRFSPKSPDKAHLNLHINSLELGDSAVYFCASSHLAGQSNTGELFFGEGSRLTVL.

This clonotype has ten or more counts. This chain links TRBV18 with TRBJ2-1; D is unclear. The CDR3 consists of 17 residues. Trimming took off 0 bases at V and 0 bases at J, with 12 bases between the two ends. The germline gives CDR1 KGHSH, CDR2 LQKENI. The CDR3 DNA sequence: TGTGCCAGCTCACCACCCACACCTAATTTCTCCTACAATGAGCAGTTCTTC. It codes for CASSPPTPNFSYNEQFF.

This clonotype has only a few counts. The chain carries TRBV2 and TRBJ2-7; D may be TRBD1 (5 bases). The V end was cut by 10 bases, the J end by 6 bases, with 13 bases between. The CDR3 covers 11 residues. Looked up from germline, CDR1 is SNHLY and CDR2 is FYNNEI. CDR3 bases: TGTGCCACAGGGATACTCGTCGAGCAGTACTTC. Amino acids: CATGILVEQYF.

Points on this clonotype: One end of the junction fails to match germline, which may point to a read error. CDR3 amino acids: CASSLTGLSSCEQYF. CDR3 DNA: TGTGCCAGCAGCTTAACAGGGTTGAGCTCCTGCGAGCAGTACTTC. The gene calls are TRBV7-8 and TRBJ2-7; the D gene is possibly TRBD1 (6 bases). This CDR3 spans 15 amino acids. The germline CDR1 and CDR2 sequences are SGHVS and FQNEAQ.

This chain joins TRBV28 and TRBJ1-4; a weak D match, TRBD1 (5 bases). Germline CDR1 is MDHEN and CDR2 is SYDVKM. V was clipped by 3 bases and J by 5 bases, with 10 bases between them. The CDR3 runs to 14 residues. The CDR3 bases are TGTGCCAGCAGTTTTTGGGGGACGAATGAAAAACTGTTTTTT. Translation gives CASSFWGTNEKLFF.

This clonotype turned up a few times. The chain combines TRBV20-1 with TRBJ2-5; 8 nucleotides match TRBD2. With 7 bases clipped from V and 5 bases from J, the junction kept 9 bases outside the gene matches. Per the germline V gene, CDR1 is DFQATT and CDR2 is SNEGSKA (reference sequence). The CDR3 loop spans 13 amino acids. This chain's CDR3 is CSVIERGRETQYF. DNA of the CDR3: TGCAGTGTTATAGAGCGGGGGCGGGAGACCCAGTACTTC.

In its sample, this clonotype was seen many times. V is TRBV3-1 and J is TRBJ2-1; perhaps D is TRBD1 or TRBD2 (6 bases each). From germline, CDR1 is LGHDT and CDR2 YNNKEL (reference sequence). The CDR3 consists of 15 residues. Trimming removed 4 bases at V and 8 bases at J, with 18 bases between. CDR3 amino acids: CASSPGAGGGDEQFF. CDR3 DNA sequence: TGTGCCAGCAGCCCGGGGGCTGGGGGTGGGGATGAGCAGTTCTTC.

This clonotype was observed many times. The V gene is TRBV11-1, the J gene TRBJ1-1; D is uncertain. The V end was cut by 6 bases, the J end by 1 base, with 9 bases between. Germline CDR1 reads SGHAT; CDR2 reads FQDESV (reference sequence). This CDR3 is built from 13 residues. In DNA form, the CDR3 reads TGTGCCAGCAGGCATCTGGGGAACACTGAAGCTTTCTTT. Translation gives CASRHLGNTEAFF.

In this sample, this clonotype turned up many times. CDR3 in amino acids: CASSQKGGTSRETQYF. CDR3 sequence (DNA): TGCGCCAGCAGCCAAAAGGGGGGGACGAGCCGAGAGACCCAGTACTTC. The chain recombines TRBV4-1 with TRBJ2-5, with D perhaps matching TRBD2 (7 bases). Germline CDR1 MGHRA, CDR2 YSYEKL. V was clipped by 2 bases and J by 4 bases, with 17 bases between them. The CDR3 loop spans 16 amino acids.

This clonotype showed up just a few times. CDR3 region: CASSQVTPGRTEAFF. CDR3 bases: TGCGCCAGCAGCCAAGTTACACCGGGGCGCACTGAAGCTTTCTTT. The chain combines TRBV4-1 with TRBJ1-1, with D perhaps matching TRBD1 (5 bases). Germline V gene lookup returns CDR1 MGHRA and CDR2 YSYEKL. The CDR3 runs 15 residues. The V end lost 1 base, the J end lost 4 bases, and 13 bases lay between the germline ends.

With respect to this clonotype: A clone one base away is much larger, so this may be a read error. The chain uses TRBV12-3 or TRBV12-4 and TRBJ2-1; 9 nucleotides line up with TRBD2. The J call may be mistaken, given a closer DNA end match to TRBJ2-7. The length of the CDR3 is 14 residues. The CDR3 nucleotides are TGTGCCAGCAGTTTTTCACTAGCGGGCAATGAGCAGTACTTC. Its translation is CASSFSLAGNEQYF.

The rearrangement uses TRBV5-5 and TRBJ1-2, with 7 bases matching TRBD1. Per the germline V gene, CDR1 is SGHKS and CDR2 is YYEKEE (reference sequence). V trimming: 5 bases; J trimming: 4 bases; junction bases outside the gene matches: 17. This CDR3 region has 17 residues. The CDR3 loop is CASRRIPGQPSIYGYTF. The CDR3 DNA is TGTGCCAGCAGGCGCATACCGGGACAGCCTTCAATCTATGGCTACACCTTC.

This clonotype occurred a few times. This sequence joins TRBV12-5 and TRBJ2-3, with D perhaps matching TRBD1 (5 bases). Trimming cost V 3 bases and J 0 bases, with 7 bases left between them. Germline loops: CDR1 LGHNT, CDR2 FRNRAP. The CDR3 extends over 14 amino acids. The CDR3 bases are TGTGCTAGTGGTTTTTCAGGGAGCACAGATACGCAGTATTTT. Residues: CASGFSGSTDTQYF. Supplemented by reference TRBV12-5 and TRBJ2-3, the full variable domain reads DARVTQTPRHKVTEMGQEVTMRCQPILGHNTVFWYRQTMMQGLELLAYFRNRAPLDDSGMPKDRFSAEMPDATLATLKIQPSEPRDSAVYFCASGFSGSTDTQYFGPGTRLTVL.

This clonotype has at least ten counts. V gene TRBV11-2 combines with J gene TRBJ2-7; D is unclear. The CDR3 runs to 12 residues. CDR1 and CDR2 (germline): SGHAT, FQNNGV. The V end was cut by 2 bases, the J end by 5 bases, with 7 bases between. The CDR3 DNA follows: TGTGCCAGCAGCTTAATTGGCCACGAGCAGTACTTC. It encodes CASSLIGHEQYF.

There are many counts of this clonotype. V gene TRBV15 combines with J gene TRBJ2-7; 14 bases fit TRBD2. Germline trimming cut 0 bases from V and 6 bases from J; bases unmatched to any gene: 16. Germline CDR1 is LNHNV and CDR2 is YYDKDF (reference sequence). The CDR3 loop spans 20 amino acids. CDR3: CATSRDLTSGGAGGLIEQYF. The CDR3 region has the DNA TGTGCCACCAGCAGAGATCTGACTAGCGGGGGGGCCGGTGGGTTGATCGAGCAGTACTTC. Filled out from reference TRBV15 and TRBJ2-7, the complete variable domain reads DAMVIQNPRYQVTQFGKPVTLSCSQTLNHNVMYWYQQKSSQAPKLLFHYYDKDFNNEADTPDNFQSRRPNTSFCFLDIRSPGLGDTAMYLCATSRDLTSGGAGGLIEQYFGPGTRLTVT.